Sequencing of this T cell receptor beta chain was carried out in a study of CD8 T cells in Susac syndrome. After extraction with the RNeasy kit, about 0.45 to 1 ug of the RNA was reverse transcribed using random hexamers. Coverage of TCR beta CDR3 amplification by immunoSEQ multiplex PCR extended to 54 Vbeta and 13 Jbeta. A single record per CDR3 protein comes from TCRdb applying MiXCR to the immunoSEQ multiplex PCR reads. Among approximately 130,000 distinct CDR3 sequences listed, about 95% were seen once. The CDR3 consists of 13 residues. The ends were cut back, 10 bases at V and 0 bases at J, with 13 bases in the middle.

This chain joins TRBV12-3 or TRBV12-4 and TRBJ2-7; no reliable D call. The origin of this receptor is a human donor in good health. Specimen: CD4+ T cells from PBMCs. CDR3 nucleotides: TGTGCCACCCGAGGCTCTAGCTCCTACGAGCAGTACTTC. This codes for CATRGSSSYEQYF.